These T cell receptor beta chains were read from a single sample in a study of T cell responses to AZD1222 COVID-19 vaccine. Only in-frame clones appear in the TCRdb table, and some are missing; sequencing was by immunoSEQ multiplex PCR. The profile covers about 160,000 clones, with 90% to 95% appearing a single time and approximately 5.5% taken by the ten largest. This material consisted of peripheral blood, taken 28 days after the second AZD1222 dose. The receptor source for this set is an adult who received the AZD1222 COVID-19 vaccine. CDR3s include the opening cysteine and the closing phenylalanine or tryptophan. A D gene is named only where the DNA matches it firmly. Clone size is stated in some rows and not others, as once, few, many or a class when expanded.

TRBJ2-6 | TRBD2 | TRBV4-1 | NA | TGCGCCAGCAGCCATCCTAGCGGGGCGAGCTCTGGGGCCAACGTCCTGACTTTC | CASSHPSGASSGANVLTF
TRBJ2-1 | NA | TRBV3-1/TRBV3-2 | NA | TGTGCCAGCAGCCGGACCTACAATGAGCAGTTCTTC | CASSRTYNEQFF
TRBJ2-3 | NA | TRBV3-1/TRBV3-2 | once | TGTGCCAGCAGCCAAGCACTCACAGATACGCAGTATTTT | CASSQALTDTQYF
TRBJ2-7 | NA | TRBV7-2 | few | TGTGCCAGCAGCTCGGGGATCTCCTACGAGCAGTACTTC | CASSSGISYEQYF
TRBJ2-7 | TRBD2 | TRBV15 | NA | TGTGCCACCAGCAGAGAACTAGCGTCCTCCTACGAGCAGTACTTC | CATSRELASSYEQYF
TRBJ2-5 | TRBD2 | TRBV9 | NA | TGTGCCAGCCGCGTAGGGGGGGGACTAGCGGGAGGAGAGACCCAGTACTTC | CASRVGGGLAGGETQYF
TRBJ2-3 | TRBD2 | TRBV6-2/TRBV6-3 | NA | TGTGCCAGCAGTTTTAGCGGGGGCATGGGAGATACGCAGTATTTT | CASSFSGGMGDTQYF
TRBJ2-5 | NA | TRBV5-1 | many | TGCGCCAGCAGCACCACCGGGTCTTGGGAGACCCAGTACTTC | CASSTTGSWETQYF
TRBJ1-1 | TRBD1 | TRBV19 | NA | TGTGCCAGCCCCGCTCCCCCGGGACAGGGAGGGGGGCACACTGAAGCTTTCTTT | CASPAPPGQGGGHTEAFF
TRBJ2-1 | NA | TRBV7-6 | NA | TGTGCCAGCAGCCCGAGGGAGCGGGTCCTCGGGAATGAGCAGTTCTTC | CASSPRERVLGNEQFF
TRBJ2-7 | NA | TRBV2 | NA | TGTGCCAGCAGCGAACATCAACCGGACTACGAGCAGTACTTC | CASSEHQPDYEQYF
TRBJ2-7 | NA | TRBV19 | NA | TGTGCCAGTAGTATAGGTGGACGGACGACCTACGAGCAGTACTTC | CASSIGGRTTYEQYF
TRBJ2-7 | NA | TRBV2 | NA | TGTGCCAGCAAAGAGGGTAGCGGTACCTACGAGCAGTACTTC | CASKEGSGTYEQYF
TRBJ2-1 | TRBD2 | TRBV9 | NA | TGTGCCAGCAGCGTAGCGTCAGGGACTAGCGGGAGATCAGACAATGAGCAGTTCTTC | CASSVASGTSGRSDNEQFF
TRBJ1-6 | NA | TRBV30 | NA | TGTGCCTGGAGAAGGGTGGTTTCCTATAATTCACCCCTCCACTTT | CAWRRVVSYNSPLHF
TRBJ1-5 | NA | TRBV10-3 | few | TGTGCCATCAGTGAGTCGAACGCAGGGGTGCAGCCCCAGCATTTT | CAISESNAGVQPQHF
TRBJ1-5 | NA | TRBV28 | NA | TGTGCCAGCAGCCTTACAGGGTCAGGGTATGATCAGCCCCAGCATTTT | CASSLTGSGYDQPQHF
TRBJ2-1 | TRBD1 | TRBV5-6 | NA | TGTGCCAGCAGCCTTCCCTTACAGGGGCCGGGGCAGTTCTTC | CASSLPLQGPGQFF
TRBJ2-1 | NA | TRBV5-4 | NA | TGTGCCAGCAGCCGGGAGTACCACAATCCATACAATGAGCAGTTCTTC | CASSREYHNPYNEQFF
TRBJ1-5 | TRBD1 | TRBV28 | NA | TGTGCCAGCAGTTCAGGGACAGCTTATCAGCCCCAGCATTTT | CASSSGTAYQPQHF
TRBJ1-1 | NA | TRBV28 | NA | TGTGCCAGCATGGTCCCCCAGGGCCCGAACACTGAAGCTTTCTTT | CASMVPQGPNTEAFF
TRBJ1-2 | TRBD1 | TRBV4-1 | once | TGCGCCAGCAGCCGCGACAGGGGGCAGGACTATGGCTACACCTTC | CASSRDRGQDYGYTF
TRBJ1-2 | NA | TRBV5-1 | once | TGCGCCAGCAGCTTGGGAGGGGCGGTGAACTATGGCTACACCTTC | CASSLGGAVNYGYTF
TRBJ2-7 | NA | TRBV4-3 | NA | TGCGCCAGCAGCCAAGAAGGGTCTCCCAGTTACGAGCAGTACTTC | CASSQEGSPSYEQYF
TRBJ2-2 | NA | TRBV7-3 | NA | TGTGCCAGCAGCCCGGGGGTGGGGACCGGGGAGCTGTTTTTT | CASSPGVGTGELFF
TRBJ1-2 | NA | TRBV5-1 | NA | TGCGCCAGCAGCTTGGAATGGCAGGGCGCATATGGCTACACCTTC | CASSLEWQGAYGYTF
TRBJ1-4 | TRBD1 | TRBV13 | NA | TGTGCCAGCAGCTCCCGGACAGGGGATCAAGGAAAACTGTTTTTT | CASSSRTGDQGKLFF
TRBJ1-2 | TRBD1 | TRBV13 | NA | TGTGCCAGCAGCCTATACAGGGGGAACGCGAACTATGGCTACACCTTC | CASSLYRGNANYGYTF
TRBJ2-7 | NA | TRBV9 | NA | TGTGCCAGCAGCCCTACTCCGGGGCCTACCTACGAGCAGTACTTC | CASSPTPGPTYEQYF
TRBJ2-7 | NA | TRBV7-9 | few | TGTGCCAGCAGCTTTACCGACATCTACGAGCAGTACTTC | CASSFTDIYEQYF
TRBJ2-1 | TRBD2 | TRBV19 | NA | TGTGCCAGTAGTACCCTTATGGGGGGGAGCCCCAACAATGAGCAGTTCTTC | CASSTLMGGSPNNEQFF
TRBJ1-4 | NA | TRBV30 | once | TGTGCCTGGAGTGTAAATCCTACAGCGTATGAAAAACTGTTTTTT | CAWSVNPTAYEKLFF
TRBJ2-1 | NA | TRBV7-9 | once | TGTGCCAGCAGCGGTGCGGTTAGCTACAATGAGCAGTTCTTC | CASSGAVSYNEQFF
TRBJ1-2 | TRBD1 | TRBV18 | NA | TGTGCCAGCTCGCCCGGGACAGGGGAGGGCCATGGCTACACCTTC | CASSPGTGEGHGYTF
TRBJ1-1 | NA | TRBV18 | NA | TGTGCCAGCTCACCACGCGCTGGAGGGGCGGGGGACACTGAAGCTTTCTTT | CASSPRAGGAGDTEAFF
TRBJ1-2 | NA | TRBV3-1/TRBV3-2 | NA | TGTGCCAGCAGCCTTTCCCAGACTAACTATGGCTACACCTTC | CASSLSQTNYGYTF
TRBJ1-3 | NA | TRBV5-8 | NA | TGTGCCAGCAGCTTCCGTGAGGGCTACGGAAACACCATATATTTT | CASSFREGYGNTIYF
TRBJ1-5 | NA | TRBV6-1 | NA | TGTGCCAGCAGTGGGATGGGACGGAACTACAATCAGCCCCAGCATTTT | CASSGMGRNYNQPQHF
TRBJ2-1 | TRBD2 | TRBV28 | NA | TGTGCCAGCAGTATCCAGACTAGCCCCATTGGCAATGAGCAGTTCTTC | CASSIQTSPIGNEQFF
TRBJ2-1 | TRBD2 | TRBV9 | NA | TGTGCCAGCAGCGAAAAGCGGGAGATTTTCGATGAGCAGTTCTTC | CASSEKREIFDEQFF
TRBJ2-6 | NA | TRBV29-1 | NA | TGCAGCGTTGAAGTGGTTTCTGGGGCCAACGTCCTGACTTTC | CSVEVVSGANVLTF
TRBJ1-5 | NA | TRBV2 | NA | TGTGCCAGCAGGTTGACCGGGTGGCAGACTAGCAATCAGCCCCAGCATTTT | CASRLTGWQTSNQPQHF
TRBJ2-5 | TRBD2 | TRBV30 | NA | TGTGCCTGGAGTCCGGGACTAGCGGGAGTCTTGGAGACCCAGTACTTC | CAWSPGLAGVLETQYF
TRBJ1-1 | NA | TRBV19 | NA | TGTGCCAGTCATACAGGGAGGGCCACTGAAGCTTTCTTT | CASHTGRATEAFF
TRBJ1-5 | TRBD1 | TRBV6-2/TRBV6-3 | NA | TGTGCCAGCAGCGAGACAGGGGCGCAACATCAGCCCCAGCATTTT | CASSETGAQHQPQHF
TRBJ2-2 | NA | TRBV19 | NA | TGTGCCAGCAGGACAGTCCCGGGGACCGGGGAGCTGTTTTTT | CASRTVPGTGELFF
TRBJ1-1 | NA | TRBV29-1 | NA | TGCAGCGTCCACAGGAGGAACACTGAAGCTTTCTTT | CSVHRRNTEAFF
TRBJ1-1 | NA | TRBV3-1/TRBV3-2 | NA | TGTGCCAGCAGCCAAGTACAGGGTGGCACTGAAGCTTTCTTT | CASSQVQGGTEAFF
TRBJ2-1 | TRBD2 | TRBV6-5 | NA | TGTGCCAGCAGGGTAGCGGGAGGAGCACAAGATGAGCAGTTCTTC | CASRVAGGAQDEQFF
TRBJ2-1 | NA | TRBV5-6 | once | TGTGCCAGCAGCTTAAGCGGACGACAGCGCTACAATGAGCAGTTCTTC | CASSLSGRQRYNEQFF
TRBJ2-1 | NA | TRBV30 | NA | TGTGCCTGGAGGAGGGCAGGTAAGGGAAATGAGCAGTTCTTC | CAWRRAGKGNEQFF
TRBJ2-3 | TRBD2 | TRBV4-1 | NA | TGCGCCAGCAGCCAAGATTCACTAGCGGCTTTCACAGATACGCAGTATTTT | CASSQDSLAAFTDTQYF
TRBJ1-1 | NA | TRBV11-2 | NA | TGTGCCAGCAGCTTTACGGGGGGTAACACTGAAGCTTTCTTT | CASSFTGGNTEAFF
TRBJ2-1 | NA | TRBV27 | NA | TGTGCCAGCGCCATATACAATGAGCAGTTCTTC | CASAIYNEQFF